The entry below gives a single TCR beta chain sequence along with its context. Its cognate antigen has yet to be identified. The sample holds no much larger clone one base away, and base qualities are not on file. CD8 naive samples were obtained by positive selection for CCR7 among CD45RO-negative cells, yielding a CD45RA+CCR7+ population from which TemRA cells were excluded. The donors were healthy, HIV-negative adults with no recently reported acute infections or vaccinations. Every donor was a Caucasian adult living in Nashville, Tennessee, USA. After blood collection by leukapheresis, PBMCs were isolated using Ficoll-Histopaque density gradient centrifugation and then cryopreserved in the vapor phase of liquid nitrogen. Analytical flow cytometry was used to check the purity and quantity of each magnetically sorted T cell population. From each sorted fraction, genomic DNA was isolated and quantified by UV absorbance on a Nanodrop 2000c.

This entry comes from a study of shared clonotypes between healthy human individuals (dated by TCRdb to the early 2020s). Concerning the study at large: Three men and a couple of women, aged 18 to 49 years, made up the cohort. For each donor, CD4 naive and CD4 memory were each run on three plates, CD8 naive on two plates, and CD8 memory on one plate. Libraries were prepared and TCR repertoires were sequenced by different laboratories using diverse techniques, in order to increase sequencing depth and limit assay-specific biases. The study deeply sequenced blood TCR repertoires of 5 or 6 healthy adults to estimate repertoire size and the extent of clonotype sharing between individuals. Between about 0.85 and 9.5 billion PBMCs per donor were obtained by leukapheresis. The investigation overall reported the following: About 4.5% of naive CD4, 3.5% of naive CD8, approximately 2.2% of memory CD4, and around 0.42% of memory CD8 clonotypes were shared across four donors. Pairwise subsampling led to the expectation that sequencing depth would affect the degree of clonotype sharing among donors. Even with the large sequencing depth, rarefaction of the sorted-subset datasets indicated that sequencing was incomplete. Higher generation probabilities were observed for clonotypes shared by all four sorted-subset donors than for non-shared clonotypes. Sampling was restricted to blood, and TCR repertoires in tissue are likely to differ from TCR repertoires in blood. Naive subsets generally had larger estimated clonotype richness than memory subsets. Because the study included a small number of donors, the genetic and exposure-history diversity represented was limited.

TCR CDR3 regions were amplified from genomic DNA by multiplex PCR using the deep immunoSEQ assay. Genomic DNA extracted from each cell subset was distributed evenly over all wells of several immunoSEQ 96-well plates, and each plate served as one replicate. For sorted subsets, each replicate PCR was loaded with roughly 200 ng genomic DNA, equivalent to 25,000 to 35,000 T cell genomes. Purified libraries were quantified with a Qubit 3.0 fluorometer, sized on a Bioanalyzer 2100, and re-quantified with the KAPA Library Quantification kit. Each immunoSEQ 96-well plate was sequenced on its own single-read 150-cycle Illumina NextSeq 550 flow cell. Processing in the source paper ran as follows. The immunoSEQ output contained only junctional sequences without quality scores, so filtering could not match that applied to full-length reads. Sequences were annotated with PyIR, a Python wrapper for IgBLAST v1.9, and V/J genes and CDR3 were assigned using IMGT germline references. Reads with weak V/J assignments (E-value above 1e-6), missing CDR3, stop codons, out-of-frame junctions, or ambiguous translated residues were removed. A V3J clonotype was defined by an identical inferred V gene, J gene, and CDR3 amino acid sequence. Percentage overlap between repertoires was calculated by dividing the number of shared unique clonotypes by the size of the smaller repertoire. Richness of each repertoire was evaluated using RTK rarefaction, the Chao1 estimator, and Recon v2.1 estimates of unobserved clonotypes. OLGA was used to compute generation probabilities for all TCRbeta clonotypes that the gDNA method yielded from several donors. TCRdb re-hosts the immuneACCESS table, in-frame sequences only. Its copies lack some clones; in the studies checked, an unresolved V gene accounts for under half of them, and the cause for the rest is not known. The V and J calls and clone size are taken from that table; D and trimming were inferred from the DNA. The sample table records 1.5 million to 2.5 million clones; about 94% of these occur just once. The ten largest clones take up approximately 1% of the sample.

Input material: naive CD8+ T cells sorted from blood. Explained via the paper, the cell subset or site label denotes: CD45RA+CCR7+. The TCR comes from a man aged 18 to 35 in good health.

The DNA is TGCAGCGTTGAATCCGGGCCCTCCTACGAGCAGTACTTC. This codes for CSVESGPSYEQYF. This chain is built from TRBV29-1 and TRBJ2-7; a confident D gene designation cannot be given. The CDR3 sequence holds 13 residues, the cysteine and phenylalanine included. This entry keeps only the CDR3 DNA: 39 bases, framed from base 1. According to the germline V gene, CDR1 reads SQVTM and CDR2 reads ANQGSEA. Trimming at the junction amounts to 2 bases on V and 0 bases on J, and the germline ends lie 8 bases apart.